These 28 T cell receptor beta chains were all obtained from the same sample, sequenced in a study of regulatory T cells in long-lasting Graves disease (dated by TCRdb to 2020 to 2022). The sample's time point label is to be understood as: persistent/refractory GD, antithyroid drugs over 5 years with positive TRAb. For both TCR sequencing and RNA sequencing, RNA was extracted from PBMCs in TRIzol. Library creation used multiplex PCR. Sequencing was performed on an Illumina HiSeq 4000. To build TCR beta libraries, CDR3 regions were amplified by Arm-PCR using iRepertoire HTBI primers. TCRdb's own reprocessing of the public reads used fastp at Q25 and MiXCR and kept productive beta chains. Identical CDR3 protein sequences are pooled into one entry, listed with their most common genes and DNA. Across this sample there are almost 350,000 distinct CDR3 sequences, with around 20% seen only once. 25% to 30% of the sample lies in the top ten.

Source: peripheral blood mononuclear cells (PBMCs), taken when the disease was refractory, from a patient treated with antithyroid drugs. These receptors all come from a female donor with Graves disease.

This clonotype was observed a handful of times. The chain links TRBV6-1 to TRBJ2-7, with D perhaps matching TRBD1 (5 bases). The germline V and J ends were trimmed by 5 bases and 2 bases, with 19 bases remaining between them. The CDR3 is made up of 16 amino acids. The germline gives CDR1 MNHNS, CDR2 SASEGT. CDR3 coding DNA: TGTGCCAGCAGTACCCCCAGGGCGGCCCGGGCCTACGAGCAGTACTTC. It yields the protein CASSTPRAARAYEQYF.

The V call is TRBV20-1, the J call TRBJ1-2; TRBD1 is a possible D gene (5 bases). CDR3 length: 14 amino acids. Trimming stripped 2 bases from V and 8 bases from J, with 18 bases between. Germline V gene lookup returns CDR1 DFQATT and CDR2 SNEGSKA (reference sequence). The CDR3 is CSARKGRSIGGYTF. As DNA, the CDR3 is TGCAGTGCTAGAAAGGGACGGTCTATCGGCGGCTACACCTTC.

At least ten counts were recorded for this clonotype. The CDR3 coding sequence is TGCAGTGCTAGAGGCGAGGGGACTAGCGGACTACGGGAGCAGTACTTC. Amino acids: CSARGEGTSGLREQYF. V and J are TRBV20-1 and TRBJ2-7, with 11 positions matching TRBD2. J gave up 7 bases and V 1 base, and 12 bases lay outside the gene matches. This CDR3 has 16 residues. Germline V gene lookup returns CDR1 DFQATT and CDR2 SNEGSKA (reference sequence).

This clonotype was observed many times. The chain couples TRBV29-1 to TRBJ1-4; D is uncertain. Germline CDR1 reads SQVTM; CDR2 reads ANQGSEA. CDR3 length: 13 amino acids. CDR3 nucleotide sequence: TGCGGCTGCGGGAGTCTAATGATAGGAAAACTGTTTTTT. Residues: CGCGSLMIGKLFF.

This clonotype was picked up a small number of times. The V gene is TRBV5-6, the J gene TRBJ1-4; 10 bases align to TRBD1. After removal of 2 bases from V and 8 bases from J, the junction contained 3 bases not matched to a gene. CDR3 length: 14 amino acids. Germline V gene sequence: CDR1 SGHDT, CDR2 YYEEEE. The chain's CDR3 is CASSFGTGDEKLFF. CDR3 DNA sequence: TGTGCCAGCAGCTTCGGGACAGGGGACGAAAAACTGTTTTTT.

This clonotype was recorded many times. The chain carries TRBV24-1 and TRBJ2-7; no definite D call. Trimming removed 3 bases at V and 4 bases at J, with 12 bases between. Germline CDR1 KGHDR, CDR2 SFDVKD. The length of the CDR3 is 14 residues. The CDR3 loop is CATSDIGPNYEQYF. In DNA form, the CDR3 reads TGTGCCACCAGTGATATCGGACCAAATTACGAGCAGTACTTC.

This clonotype appeared many times. This chain connects TRBV11-2 to TRBJ1-5; 7 bases map to TRBD1. The CDR3 extends over 15 amino acids. Losses at the gene ends were 4 bases for V and 4 bases for J; bases not matched to a gene: 7. From germline, CDR1 is SGHAT and CDR2 FQNNGV. CDR3 DNA: TGTGCCAGCAGCTCCTTGACAGGGAATAATCAGCCCCAGCATTTT. This translates into CASSSLTGNNQPQHF.

At least ten counts were recorded for this clonotype. The V call is TRBV7-2, the J call TRBJ2-5; D is uncertain. The CDR3 runs 12 residues. The germline V gene has CDR1 SGHTA and CDR2 FQGNSA. V was clipped by 1 base and J by 5 bases, with 5 bases between them. The CDR3, as DNA: TGTGCCAGCAGCTTAGTCTCGGAGACCCAGTACTTC. This gives the protein CASSLVSETQYF.

There are a few counts of this clonotype. The chain is built from TRBV7-8 and TRBJ1-2, with 9 nucleotides matching TRBD1. The CDR3 extends over 15 amino acids. V lost 3 bases and J lost 4; bases outside the gene matches: 6. The germline gives CDR1 SGHVS, CDR2 FQNEAQ. The CDR3 sequence is CASSFDRGTSYGYTF. The DNA of the CDR3 is TGTGCCAGCAGCTTCGACAGGGGGACTTCCTATGGCTACACCTTC. Based on the CDR3 plus reference TRBV7-8 and TRBJ1-2, the full variable domain is GAGVSQSPRYKVAKRGQDVALRCDPISGHVSLFWYQQALGQGPEFLTYFQNEAQLDKSGLPSDRFFAERPEGSVSTLKIQRTQQEDSAVYLCASSFDRGTSYGYTFGSGTRLTVV.

This clonotype has just a few counts. V and J are TRBV12-3 or TRBV12-4 and TRBJ2-7, with a tentative D call TRBD1 (6 bases). V lost 4 bases, J lost 0 bases, and 16 bases lay in between. This CDR3 comprises 16 residues. CDR3 residues: CASSSRRGVGSYEQYF. The CDR3 DNA follows: TGTGCCAGCAGTTCACGCAGGGGCGTCGGCTCCTACGAGCAGTACTTC.

A word on this clonotype: The conserved closing phenylalanine or tryptophan is absent in this CDR3, likely reflecting a read error. The V gene is TRBV20-1, the J gene TRBJ2-4; maybe TRBD2 (6 bases). From germline, CDR1 is DFQATT and CDR2 SNEGSKA (reference sequence). CDR3 size: 13 residues. CDR3 DNA: TGCACTTCCTCCACCGGGGGTAAAAACATTCAGTACCTC. Translated, it gives CTSSTGGKNIQYL.

This clonotype was counted many times. The chain is built from TRBV5-1 and TRBJ2-4, with 11 bases matching TRBD1. Germline CDR1 and CDR2: SGHRS and YFSETQ. With 3 bases clipped from V and 8 bases from J, the junction kept 1 base outside the gene matches. The CDR3 spans 13 residues. CDR3 coding DNA: TGCGCCAGCAGCTGGGGACAGGGGGACATTCAGTACTTC. This gives the protein CASSWGQGDIQYF.

The genes are TRBV4-2 and TRBJ2-7, with 7 bases aligning to TRBD2. The V gene end was trimmed by 1 base and the J gene end by 6 bases; junction bases not matched to a gene: 3. Germline CDR1 is LGHNA and CDR2 is YNFKEQ. This CDR3 is built from 13 residues. CDR3 DNA: TGTGCCAGCAGCCAAGGGGGGAGGGGCGAGCAGTACTTC. It codes for CASSQGGRGEQYF.

The table lists this clonotype with many counts. The CDR3 loop reads CASSQTYGNTEAFF. For the CDR3, the DNA is TGCGCCAGCAGCCAAACCTACGGGAACACTGAAGCTTTCTTT. The chain joins TRBV4-1 to TRBJ1-1; D remains unclear. V was clipped by 2 bases and J by 1 base, with 8 bases between them. Germline CDR1 reads MGHRA; CDR2 reads YSYEKL. The CDR3 runs to 14 residues.

The table lists this clonotype with a count of one. The chain is built from TRBV5-1 and TRBJ2-5, with TRBD1 identical over 8 bases. The CDR3 runs 15 residues. Germline CDR1 and CDR2: SGHRS and YFSETQ. Trimming cost V 3 bases and J 5 bases; bases outside gene matches: 9. The CDR3 DNA reads as TGCGCCAGCAGCTGGGATGGACAGGGACGGGAGACCCAGTACTTC. Encoded protein: CASSWDGQGRETQYF.

This clonotype was seen only a few times. The rearrangement links TRBV10-3 to TRBJ1-1, with a weak D call TRBD1 (5 bases). CDR1 and CDR2 from the germline V gene are ENHRY and SYGVKD. This CDR3 has 13 amino acids. Between the trimmed V and J ends, which lost 2 bases and 3 bases, there was a span of 7 bases. CDR3 region: CAISERGDTEAFF. CDR3 DNA: TGTGCCATCAGTGAGCGGGGGGACACTGAAGCTTTCTTT.

There are a few counts of this clonotype. The V and J genes are TRBV7-2 and TRBJ2-7, with TRBD1 as a possible D gene (6 bases). Germline V CDR1 and CDR2: SGHTA, FQGNSA. The CDR3 contains 20 residues. V dropped 2 bases and J dropped 0 bases, with 26 bases sitting between them. This CDR3 is CASSLSDLVRTAGSSYEQYF. For the CDR3, the DNA is TGTGCCAGCAGCTTATCCGATTTAGTTCGGACAGCTGGAAGCTCCTACGAGCAGTACTTC.

This clonotype showed up many times. The V gene is TRBV28, the J gene TRBJ1-2; tentatively, D is TRBD1 (5 bases). Germline assignment: CDR1 MDHEN and CDR2 SYDVKM. Trimming pared 10 bases from V and 10 bases from J, leaving 28 bases between. The CDR3 is made up of 15 amino acids. CDR3 sequence: CATTSLGVGGVVYTF. The DNA for the CDR3 is TGTGCCACCACCTCGTTGGGAGTGGGGGGAGTTGTCTACACCTTC.

Many counts were recorded for this clonotype. V usage is TRBV2 and J usage is TRBJ1-1, with D possibly matching TRBD1 (5 bases). Germline-derived CDR1 and CDR2 are SNHLY and FYNNEI. This CDR3 comprises 11 residues. V was cut by 3 bases and J by 11 bases, with 10 bases left in between. The chain's CDR3 is CASSETVTAFF. Written as DNA, the CDR3 is TGTGCCAGCAGTGAGACAGTTACGGCTTTCTTT.

This clonotype occurred many times. V gene TRBV15 combines with J gene TRBJ2-4; no clear D gene. In germline, CDR1 is LNHNV, CDR2 YYDKDF (reference sequence). The CDR3 spans 13 residues. Trimming removed 3 bases at V and 0 bases at J, with 3 bases between. The CDR3 bases are TGTGCCACCAGCAGGGTAGCCAAAAACATTCAGTACTTC. Its protein is CATSRVAKNIQYF.

This clonotype has more than one count but fewer than ten. This chain uses TRBV7-9 with TRBJ1-4, with D possibly being TRBD1 (5 bases). The V gene lost 1 base and the J gene lost 7 bases, with 10 bases spanning the gap. Germline V lookup: CDR1 SEHNR, CDR2 FQNEAQ (reference sequence). The CDR3 spans 14 residues. The CDR3 DNA reads as TGTGCCAGCAGCTTAGAGGAGGGGCGTGAAAAACTGTTTTTT. Amino acids: CASSLEEGREKLFF.

This clonotype was detected ten times or more. The rearrangement joins TRBV7-9 to TRBJ2-5; D may be TRBD1 (6 bases). V gave up 7 bases and J gave up 5 bases, with 14 bases separating them. The CDR3 has 13 amino acids. Looked up from germline, CDR1 is SEHNR and CDR2 is FQNEAQ (reference sequence). The CDR3 sequence: CASNDRLGETQYF. CDR3 nucleotide sequence: TGTGCCAGCAATGACAGGCTGGGGGAGACCCAGTACTTC.

The genes are TRBV19 and TRBJ1-4; D not certain. Trimming stripped 6 bases from V and 0 bases from J, with 17 bases between. The germline V gene encodes CDR1 LNHDA and CDR2 SQIVND (reference sequence). The CDR3 covers 17 residues. CDR3 amino acids: CASREPDRHTTNEKLFF. The CDR3 DNA sequence: TGTGCCAGTAGGGAACCTGATCGGCACACAACTAATGAAAAACTGTTTTTT.

This clonotype was counted ten times or more. The gene calls are TRBV29-1 and TRBJ2-7, with 9 nucleotides matching TRBD2. Per germline, CDR1 SQVTM and CDR2 ANQGSEA. V was clipped by 5 bases and J by 0 bases; unmatched bases: 5. This CDR3 region has 14 residues. Here the CDR3 reads CSVRLAASSYEQYF. CDR3 DNA sequence: TGCAGCGTTCGACTAGCGGCAAGCTCCTACGAGCAGTACTTC.

The chain recombines TRBV12-3 or TRBV12-4 with TRBJ1-5; D is undetermined. V lost 2 bases, J lost 3 bases, and 11 bases lay in between. CDR3 length equals 15 residues. The CDR3 spells CASSLYGQNNQPQHF. The CDR3 nucleotides read TGTGCCAGCAGTTTATATGGCCAGAACAATCAGCCCCAGCATTTT.

This chain links TRBV7-9 with TRBJ2-4; a possible D gene is TRBD1 (7 bases). Germline V gene sequence: CDR1 SEHNR, CDR2 FQNEAQ (reference sequence). This CDR3 contains 15 residues. V lost 4 bases to trimming and J lost 3 bases, with 13 bases between them. The CDR3 here is CASSSGGLNKNIQYF. CDR3 nucleotides: TGTGCCAGCAGCTCAGGGGGACTCAACAAAAACATTCAGTACTTC. The variable domain in full, completed from reference TRBV7-9 and TRBJ2-4, reads DTGVSQNPRHKITKRGQNVTFRCDPISEHNRLYWYRQTLGQGPEFLTYFQNEAQLEKSRLLSDRFSAERPKGSFSTLEIQRTEQGDSAMYLCASSSGGLNKNIQYFGAGTRLSVL.

This clonotype occurred many times. This chain uses TRBV6-5 with TRBJ2-4, with a weak D call TRBD1 (6 bases). This CDR3 spans 14 amino acids. The germline CDR1 and CDR2 sequences are MNHEY and SVGAGI. V dropped 0 bases and J dropped 9 bases, with 12 bases sitting between them. As DNA, the CDR3 is TGTGCCAGCAGTTACTCGGCGGAGGACAGCATTCAGTACTTC. Its protein product is CASSYSAEDSIQYF.

This clonotype was counted many times. The chain joins TRBV28 to TRBJ2-7; D is perhaps TRBD1 (6 bases). The CDR3 has 14 amino acids. Germline V CDR1 and CDR2: MDHEN, SYDVKM. The V and J ends lost 7 bases and 3 bases respectively, with 16 bases between them. The CDR3 region has the DNA TGTGCCAGCACCCTACAGGGCCTCGGCTACGAGCAGTACTTC. Translated: CASTLQGLGYEQYF. The variable domain in full, completed from reference TRBV28 and TRBJ2-7, reads DVKVTQSSRYLVKRTGEKVFLECVQDMDHENMFWYRQDPGLGLRLIYFSYDVKMKEKGDIPEGYSVSREKKERFSLILESASTNQTSMYLCASTLQGLGYEQYFGPGTRLTVT.